This TCR beta chain is from a study of sequential checkpoint blockade in melanoma. About the research overall: Arm A got nivolumab then ipilimumab; arm B the reverse, 1:1. After nivolumab or ipilimumab alone, 20 to 25 patients had week-13 rebiopsies. TCRβ was sequenced from DNA of 91 pretreatment tumors.

The CDR3 is made up of 14 amino acids. Trimming removed 3 bases from V and 1 base from J, with 9 bases in between. CDR1 MDHEN and CDR2 SYDVKM come from the germline V gene. Assay: immunoSEQ multiplex PCR; the TCRdb copy retains only in-frame clones and omits some. The profile shows roughly 4,700 clones, approximately 23% of them singletons. Treatment defined: randomized to nivolumab then ipilimumab (arm A) or the reverse (arm B). This sample comprised tumor tissue (inferred from file names), obtained from a patient given nivolumab and ipilimumab in sequence. This sequence was found in a human donor with melanoma. The gene calls are TRBV28 and TRBJ1-1; D gene ambiguous. The CDR3 region has the DNA TGTGCCAGCAGTTTCTATTCGTGGAACACTGAAGCTTTCTTT. Encoded protein: CASSFYSWNTEAFF.